The sequence of this TCR beta chain was determined in a study of shared clonotypes between healthy human individuals. Study overall: A donor's plate count was three for CD4 naive and three for CD4 memory; CD8 naive had two and CD8 memory one.

Trimming stripped 5 bases from V and 0 bases from J, with 11 bases between. The CDR3 loop spans 14 amino acids. CDR1 is SGHRS and CDR2 is YFSETQ in the germline V gene. The repertoire was sequenced with immunoSEQ multiplex PCR; TCRdb's copy has only in-frame clones and lacks some. The profile shows 2 million to 2.5 million clones, 85% to 95% of them singletons. The sample comprised naive CD4+ T cells from PBMCs. Subset noted: CD45RA+ positively selected. The chain uses TRBV5-1 and TRBJ2-5; possibly TRBD2 for D (6 bases). This clonotype was obtained from a man aged 18 to 30 in good health. Some clones in this sample may be carry-over from other donors' samples. This CDR3 reads CASRAGPHQETQYF. CDR3 sequence (DNA): TGCGCCAGCAGGGCGGGGCCTCACCAAGAGACCCAGTACTTC. Full variable domain (missing parts from reference TRBV5-1 and TRBJ2-5): KAGVTQTPRYLIKTRGQQVTLSCSPISGHRSVSWYQQTPGQGLQFLFEYFSETQRNKGNFPGRFSGRQFSNSRSEMNVSTLELGDSALYLCASRAGPHQETQYFGPGTRLLVL.